Listed here is a single TCR beta chain. The data were taken from a study of blood T cell repertoires in COVID-19. Some clones are missing from TCRdb's copy, which holds only in-frame ones; the method was immunoSEQ multiplex PCR. The table records about 78,000 clones, approximately 86% of them present only once. This receptor was taken from a man aged 45-65 years with active or convalescent COVID-19. The sequenced material came from peripheral blood.

The CDR3 DNA follows: TGTGCCAGTAGTATAGGTGGGACAGTCAACAATGAGCAGTTCTTC. This encodes CASSIGGTVNNEQFF. J is TRBJ2-1 and V is TRBV19; the match to TRBD1 covers 7 bases. The CDR3 totals 15 residues. J gave up 5 bases and V 1 base, and 5 bases lay outside the gene matches. Germline assignment: CDR1 LNHDA and CDR2 SQIVND (reference sequence).